This T cell receptor (beta chain) was recovered during a study of vaccination and CD4 T cells after COVID-19. Study-level information: The post-COVID samples were taken a median roughly 100 days after diagnosis, anywhere from 35 to 161. The interval from dose two to post-vaccine sampling had a median of about 72 days, and it ranged from 14 to 241.

Treatment denoted: approximately 9-day PBMC culture with coronavirus spike peptide pools or control peptides (ViraFEST assay). ViraFEST expanded antigen-specific T cells with peptide pools, then sequenced TCRs. Findings and limits, study-wide: It was found that, in convalescent patients, 304 of 307 vaccine-specific clones were spike mono-reactive.

The CDR3 runs to 16 residues. CDR1 is MNHNS, CDR2 SASEGT, per germline. The junction had 10 bases not matched to a gene; V was cut back by 6 bases and J by 1 base. This clonotype is medium-sized by share. The antigen remains unidentified. Sequenced with the Oncomine TCR Beta short-read assay was DNA taken from cultured CD4+ T cells. TCRdb reanalysed the PCR reads using MiXCR and keeps one entry per CDR3 protein. The repertoire holds approximately 13,000 distinct CDR3 sequences, with approximately 57% as singletons. This TCR came from a human donor who had recovered from COVID-19. The sample comprised CD4+ T cells from blood, cultured in vitro. The chain employs TRBV6-1 and TRBJ1-1; 8 positions match TRBD1. The CDR3 protein is CASSHGEGTGNTEAFF. CDR3 bases: TGTGCCAGCAGCCATGGGGAGGGGACAGGGAACACTGAAGCTTTCTTT.